The clone carrying this T cell receptor (beta chain) was observed a handful of times. The antigen is undetermined. Healthy Caucasians made up all donors. These data come from a study of identical twins. Study-level points and caveats: For cord blood, abundant beta clonotypes had fewer insertions, unlike memory repertoires, which showed none. Conclusions leaned on cross-sectional statistical analysis and did not track the same donors over time.

The CDR3 length is 12 residues. Trimming took 6 bases from V and 2 from J; bases not matched to a gene: 1. Germline CDR1 MDHEN, CDR2 SYDVKM. Template switching, a step in the protocol, added a universal primer site, and cDNA carried unique molecular identifiers. TCRdb re-analysed the 5' RACE reads in MiXCR, keeping a single row per CDR3 protein. Of about 1.7 million distinct CDR3 sequences in the sample, less than 40% were seen once. This chain uses TRBV28 with TRBJ2-7; 7 bases map to TRBD1. Sequencing input: cord blood. This clonotype was sampled from a newborn girl in good health. CDR3 amino acids: CASRGQPYEQYF. DNA of the CDR3: TGTGCCAGCAGGGGACAGCCCTACGAGCAGTACTTC.